The 29 T cell receptor beta chains below were found in one sample sequenced in a study of shared clonotypes between healthy human individuals. Profiled with immunoSEQ multiplex PCR; TCRdb holds only in-frame clones, not every one. The table records about 2.3 million clones, 93% of them present only once. The source material was naive CD4+ T cells from PBMCs. As to subset: CD45RA+ positively selected. The source is a man younger than 35 in good health. Some clones in this sample may be carry-over from other donors' samples.

V usage is TRBV19 and J usage is TRBJ1-1; D call uncertain. The ends were cut back, 5 bases at V and 0 bases at J, with 10 bases in the middle. This CDR3 region has 14 residues. Germline CDR1 and CDR2: LNHDA and SQIVND (reference sequence). The CDR3 bases are TGTGCCAGTAGTTTAACGGGATTGAACACTGAAGCTTTCTTT. Translation gives CASSLTGLNTEAFF.

The V gene is TRBV11-3, the J gene TRBJ2-5, with D hard to call. V dropped 3 bases and J dropped 1 base, with 6 bases sitting between them. CDR1 SGHNT and CDR2 YENEEA come from the germline V gene. The CDR3 contains 13 residues. This CDR3 reads CASSFKSQETQYF. CDR3 DNA sequence: TGTGCCAGCAGCTTCAAAAGCCAAGAGACCCAGTACTTC.

This clone has just one count. The chain links TRBV28 to TRBJ1-1; no firm D call. The CDR3 extends over 15 amino acids. Deletions cut 4 bases from V and 3 bases from J, with 15 bases between. CDR1 is MDHEN, CDR2 SYDVKM, per germline. The chain's CDR3 is CASSSRTGYYTEAFF. The CDR3 DNA sequence: TGTGCCAGCAGTTCCCGGACGGGGTATTACACTGAAGCTTTCTTT.

The gene calls are TRBV5-1 and TRBJ1-5; D perhaps matches TRBD1 (6 bases). Trimming shortened V by 4 bases and J by 6 bases, and 23 bases separated the two germline ends. CDR1 is SGHRS, CDR2 YFSETQ, per germline. This CDR3 comprises 17 residues. Written as DNA, the CDR3 is TGCGCCAGCAGCAAGGGGCCCGGGGGGGCCGACGGTCAGCCCCAGCATTTT. It codes for CASSKGPGGADGQPQHF.

The gene calls are TRBV18 and TRBJ2-7; the D call may be TRBD1 or TRBD2 (6 bases each). CDR1 and CDR2 from the germline V gene are KGHSH and LQKENI. The germline V and J ends were trimmed by 3 bases and 0 bases, with 21 bases remaining between them. The CDR3 extends over 18 amino acids. CDR3 loop: CASSPGGQYPSSSYEQYF. The CDR3 DNA reads TGTGCCAGCTCACCGGGGGGACAATATCCTAGTAGCTCCTACGAGCAGTACTTC. The whole variable domain, remainder taken from reference TRBV18 and TRBJ2-7, is NAGVMQNPRHLVRRRGQEARLRCSPMKGHSHVYWYRQLPEEGLKFMVYLQKENIIDESGMPKERFSAEFPKEGPSILRIQQVVRGDSAAYFCASSPGGQYPSSSYEQYFGPGTRLTVT.

The V call is TRBV30, the J call TRBJ2-1; D uncertain. Trimming stripped 2 bases from V and 5 bases from J, with 10 bases between. The germline V gene encodes CDR1 GTSNPN and CDR2 SVGIG (reference sequence). The CDR3 has 13 residues. Written as DNA, the CDR3 is TGTGCCTGGAGTACCGGGCTTAACAATGAGCAGTTCTTC. Translating it yields CAWSTGLNNEQFF.

J is TRBJ2-1 and V is TRBV29-1; D unresolved. This CDR3 is 13 amino acids long. The V end lost 3 bases, the J end lost 6 bases, and 12 bases lay between the germline ends. Germline CDR1 is SQVTM and CDR2 is ANQGSEA. The CDR3 coding sequence is TGCAGCGTTGACGGGCATATTTCCAATGAGCAGTTCTTC. It specifies CSVDGHISNEQFF.

The genes are TRBV7-5 and TRBJ2-2; TRBD2, the D gene given by the table, was not confirmed from the DNA. TRBV7-5 is deemed a pseudogene. The CDR3 is 17 residues long. CDR3 sequence: CVRSPIPSGKDTGELFF. As DNA, the CDR3 is TGTGTCAGAAGCCCCATCCCTAGCGGGAAAGACACCGGGGAGCTGTTTTTT.

The genes are TRBV10-2 and TRBJ1-4, with a possible D match to TRBD1 (6 bases). Germline V gives CDR1 WSHSY, CDR2 SAAADI. The CDR3 has 14 amino acids. The germline V and J ends were trimmed by 2 bases and 7 bases, with 11 bases remaining between them. DNA for the CDR3: TGCGCCAGCAGTGAGCCGGGGGCAGGTGAAAAACTGTTTTTT. The encoded protein is CASSEPGAGEKLFF.

Written as DNA, the CDR3 is TGCGCCAGCAGCTTGTCTGGGCGATCACCCCTCCACTTT. Amino acid sequence: CASSLSGRSPLHF. This chain joins TRBV5-1 and TRBJ1-6; D gene unclear. The CDR3 is 13 residues long. Germline values: CDR1 SGHRS, CDR2 YFSETQ. The V end lost 1 base, the J end lost 10 bases, and 9 bases lay between the germline ends. The variable domain in full, with the rest retrieved from reference TRBV5-1 and TRBJ1-6, is KAGVTQTPRYLIKTRGQQVTLSCSPISGHRSVSWYQQTPGQGLQFLFEYFSETQRNKGNFPGRFSGRQFSNSRSEMNVSTLELGDSALYLCASSLSGRSPLHFGNGTRLTVT.

The V and J genes are TRBV7-2 and TRBJ2-4; D is possibly TRBD2 (7 bases). This CDR3 region has 16 residues. Looked up from germline, CDR1 is SGHTA and CDR2 is FQGNSA. Trimming cost V 4 bases and J 5 bases, with 18 bases left between them. The DNA of the CDR3 is TGTGCCAGCAGCTACCAGAGGTTGGGGGGGCAAAACATTCAGTACTTC. Encoded protein: CASSYQRLGGQNIQYF.

The chain carries TRBV4-1 and TRBJ1-6; D perhaps matches TRBD1 (6 bases). V gave up 3 bases and J gave up 10 bases, with 10 bases separating them. Germline CDR1 is MGHRA and CDR2 is YSYEKL. The CDR3 loop spans 13 amino acids. CDR3 amino acids: CASSQQGISPLHF. DNA for the CDR3: TGCGCCAGCAGCCAGCAGGGGATCTCACCCCTCCACTTT.

V and J are TRBV4-2 and TRBJ2-7, with D possibly being TRBD2 (5 bases). Germline V gene sequence: CDR1 LGHNA, CDR2 YNFKEQ. V was trimmed by 4 bases and J by 9 bases, leaving 25 bases between them. This CDR3 has 16 amino acids. This chain's CDR3 is CASSPDLSARRNGQYF. CDR3 in DNA: TGTGCCAGCAGCCCCGATCTTAGCGCCCGCCGGAACGGGCAGTACTTC.

This clone was recorded only once. The chain is built from TRBV5-8 and TRBJ1-5; a weak D match, TRBD1 (5 bases). This CDR3 comprises 16 residues. The germline gives CDR1 SGHTS, CDR2 YDEGEE. The V end was cut by 1 base, the J end by 6 bases, with 17 bases between. CDR3 sequence reads: CASSLSARGVGQPQHF. DNA of the CDR3: TGTGCCAGCAGCTTGTCGGCACGGGGGGTCGGTCAGCCCCAGCATTTT. Complete variable domain (other parts from reference TRBV5-8 and TRBJ1-5): EAGVTQSPTHLIKTRGQQATLRCSPISGHTSVYWYQQALGLGLQFLLWYDEGEERNRGNFPPRFSGRQFPNYSSELNVNALELEDSALYLCASSLSARGVGQPQHFGDGTRLSIL.

This clone was detected only a few times. The chain joins TRBV28 to TRBJ1-5, with TRBD1 as a possible D gene (5 bases). Germline values: CDR1 MDHEN, CDR2 SYDVKM. The CDR3 has 14 amino acids. Deletions cut 5 bases from V and 2 bases from J, with 10 bases between. In DNA, the CDR3 is TGTGCCAGCAGTACTGACAGTGGCAATCAGCCCCAGCATTTT. This gives the protein CASSTDSGNQPQHF.

The rearrangement uses TRBV28 and TRBJ2-7; 7 positions match TRBD1. Germline V lookup: CDR1 MDHEN, CDR2 SYDVKM. The CDR3 is 15 amino acids. Trimming at V came to 2 bases and at J to 0 bases, leaving 4 bases not matched to a gene. CDR3 nucleotide sequence: TGTGCCAGCAGTTTAGGGGGACAGCTCTCCTACGAGCAGTACTTC. Encoded protein: CASSLGGQLSYEQYF.

With respect to this clone: The same CDR3 also results from other DNA sequences found in this sample. CDR3 sequence reads: CASSLGQGQETQYF. The CDR3 coding sequence is TGTGCCAGCTCACTCGGACAGGGACAAGAGACCCAGTACTTC. This chain joins TRBV18 and TRBJ2-5; 8 nucleotides line up with TRBD1. The CDR3 extends over 14 amino acids. In germline, CDR1 is KGHSH, CDR2 LQKENI. Trimming at V came to 4 bases and at J to 2 bases, leaving 3 bases not matched to a gene.

The rearrangement uses TRBV7-9 and TRBJ2-5; 7 bases fit TRBD2. Germline values: CDR1 SEHNR, CDR2 FQNEAQ (reference sequence). The CDR3 extends over 14 amino acids. After removal of 5 bases from V and 5 bases from J, the junction contained 8 bases not matched to a gene. In nucleotides, the CDR3 is TGTGCCAGCAGCCGGGGGGACTTTCGGGAGACCCAGTACTTC. Encoded protein: CASSRGDFRETQYF. Filled out from reference TRBV7-9 and TRBJ2-5, the complete variable domain reads DTGVSQNPRHKITKRGQNVTFRCDPISEHNRLYWYRQTLGQGPEFLTYFQNEAQLEKSRLLSDRFSAERPKGSFSTLEIQRTEQGDSAMYLCASSRGDFRETQYFGPGTRLLVL.

The chain joins TRBV6-4 to TRBJ1-1; D is ambiguous. Trimming took 4 bases from V and 1 from J, leaving 7 bases between them. Per the germline V gene, CDR1 is MRHNA and CDR2 is SNTAGT. There are 13 residues in the CDR3. The CDR3 spells CASSVAPNTEAFF. The CDR3 coding sequence is TGTGCCAGCAGTGTCGCCCCGAACACTGAAGCTTTCTTT.

The gene calls are TRBV7-8 and TRBJ1-2; TRBD1 aligns across 7 bases. This CDR3 has 14 amino acids. The germline CDR1 and CDR2 sequences are SGHVS and FQNEAQ. Trimming took 5 bases from V and 4 from J; bases not matched to a gene: 7. Here the CDR3 reads CASSPRGQTYGYTF. The CDR3 DNA reads as TGTGCCAGCAGCCCACGGGGACAGACCTATGGCTACACCTTC.

The CDR3 reads CASSLGQGYGNTIYF. CDR3 nucleotide sequence: TGCGCCAGCAGCTTGGGACAGGGGTATGGAAACACCATATATTTT. The rearrangement uses TRBV5-1 and TRBJ1-3, with TRBD1 matching 8 bases. The CDR3 sequence is 15 residues long. V lost 0 bases and J lost 3; bases outside the gene matches: 2. Germline CDR1 and CDR2: SGHRS and YFSETQ.

Points on this clone: At the DNA level, this CDR3 is encoded by other sequences in the same sample as well. The rearrangement uses TRBV9 and TRBJ1-3; the D gene is possibly TRBD1 (5 bases). V lost 3 bases and J 4 bases, leaving 11 bases between the germline ends. Germline V gene data show CDR1 as SGDLS and CDR2 as YYNGEE. The CDR3 length is 14 residues. CDR3 in DNA: TGTGCCAGCAGCGATCAGGGTTCCGGAAACACCATATATTTT. This sequence encodes CASSDQGSGNTIYF.

The rearrangement uses TRBV5-8 and TRBJ2-7, with D unclear. The V gene lost 0 bases and the J gene lost 3 bases, with 13 bases spanning the gap. Germline lookup yields CDR1 SGHTS and CDR2 YDEGEE. The CDR3 covers 15 residues. The CDR3 spells CASSLAGNRNYEQYF. DNA of the CDR3: TGTGCCAGCAGCTTGGCCGGCAACAGAAACTACGAGCAGTACTTC.

The chain uses TRBV15 and TRBJ1-1, with TRBD1 as a possible D gene (6 bases). Germline V gives CDR1 LNHNV, CDR2 YYDKDF (reference sequence). This CDR3 is 14 amino acids long. V lost 5 bases to trimming and J lost 5 bases, with 15 bases between them. As DNA, the CDR3 is TGTGCCACCAGCCCGAGGGGGAAGGGGACTGAAGCTTTCTTT. Amino acid sequence: CATSPRGKGTEAFF.

This clone came up once. In DNA, the CDR3 is TGTGCCAGCAGTTCCCCCCCCTGGGGTGATCAGCCCCAGCATTTT. Residues: CASSSPPWGDQPQHF. This chain uses TRBV28 with TRBJ1-5; D is uncertain. V was cut by 4 bases and J by 5 bases, with 15 bases left in between. Germline assignment: CDR1 MDHEN and CDR2 SYDVKM. CDR3 length equals 15 residues.

The chain has TRBV6-1 and TRBJ2-7, with D tentatively TRBD1 (6 bases). The CDR3 has 14 residues. In germline, CDR1 is MNHNS, CDR2 SASEGT. Trimming stripped 6 bases from V and 7 bases from J, with 19 bases between. The CDR3 sequence: CASSAVGRGGEQYF. The CDR3 region has the DNA TGTGCCAGCAGCGCCGTGGGCCGAGGGGGAGAGCAGTACTTC.

The chain combines TRBV11-3 with TRBJ1-5; a possible D gene is TRBD1 (5 bases). Germline V CDR1 and CDR2: SGHNT, YENEEA. V was clipped by 5 bases and J by 4 bases, with 15 bases between them. The CDR3 runs 15 residues. CDR3 sequence reads: CASSLRVGRNQPQHF. The DNA for the CDR3 is TGTGCCAGCAGCCTCAGGGTGGGGAGAAATCAGCCCCAGCATTTT. The full variable domain, in which reference TRBV11-3 and TRBJ1-5 provide the parts outside the CDR3, is EAGVVQSPRYKIIEKKQPVAFWCNPISGHNTLYWYLQNLGQGPELLIRYENEEAVDDSQLPKDRFSAERLKGVDSTLKIQPAELGDSAVYLCASSLRVGRNQPQHFGDGTRLSIL.

Here the CDR3 reads CASSPDRVAGNYEQYF. CDR3 DNA: TGTGCCAGCAGTCCAGACCGAGTAGCGGGAAACTACGAGCAGTACTTC. The chain links TRBV28 to TRBJ2-7; TRBD2 agrees at 8 bases. After removal of 5 bases from V and 3 bases from J, the junction contained 12 bases not matched to a gene. The CDR3 sequence is 16 residues long. Germline V gene data show CDR1 as MDHEN and CDR2 as SYDVKM. The full variable domain, with the rest looked up from reference TRBV28 and TRBJ2-7, is DVKVTQSSRYLVKRTGEKVFLECVQDMDHENMFWYRQDPGLGLRLIYFSYDVKMKEKGDIPEGYSVSREKKERFSLILESASTNQTSMYLCASSPDRVAGNYEQYFGPGTRLTVT.

Concerning this clone itself: Other DNA sequences in the sample encode the same CDR3. The rearrangement links TRBV9 to TRBJ2-7, with 7 bases lining up with TRBD2. V was pared by 2 bases and J by 0 bases, with 2 bases of the junction left unmatched. CDR3 size: 14 residues. The germline V gene encodes CDR1 SGDLS and CDR2 YYNGEE. CDR3: CASSVSGTSYEQYF. In DNA, the CDR3 is TGTGCCAGCAGCGTCAGCGGGACCTCCTACGAGCAGTACTTC. Supplemented by reference TRBV9 and TRBJ2-7, the full variable domain reads DSGVTQTPKHLITATGQRVTLRCSPRSGDLSVYWYQQSLDQGLQFLIQYYNGEERAKGNILERFSAQQFPDLHSELNLSSLELGDSALYFCASSVSGTSYEQYFGPGTRLTVT.